Shown below are 25 T cell receptor beta chains from a single sample sequenced in a study of cytomegalovirus exposure and HLA in healthy donors. Clones were sequenced by immunoSEQ multiplex PCR, and TCRdb holds only the in-frame ones, with some missing. The profile shows more than 85,000 clones, around 86% of them singletons. Material: PBMCs. Source of these receptors: a woman aged 18-29 years in good health and CMV-seropositive.

The J gene is TRBJ2-7, the V gene TRBV5-1; D remains ambiguous. V shed 1 base and J shed 0 bases, with 11 bases lying between them. The CDR3 spans 15 residues. Germline CDR1 reads SGHRS; CDR2 reads YFSETQ. The CDR3 DNA reads as TGCGCCAGCAGCTTGACGGTCGCCCTCTCCTACGAGCAGTACTTC. Its protein product is CASSLTVALSYEQYF.

The gene calls are TRBV12-5 and TRBJ1-1; D is ambiguous. CDR1 and CDR2 (germline): LGHNT, FRNRAP. The CDR3 spans 16 residues. V lost 6 bases and J 1 base, leaving 18 bases between the germline ends. The CDR3 bases are TGTGCTAGTGGCAACACGGTCCAGGCAAAGAACACTGAAGCTTTCTTT. It translates to CASGNTVQAKNTEAFF. Based on the CDR3 plus reference TRBV12-5 and TRBJ1-1, the full variable domain is DARVTQTPRHKVTEMGQEVTMRCQPILGHNTVFWYRQTMMQGLELLAYFRNRAPLDDSGMPKDRFSAEMPDATLATLKIQPSEPRDSAVYFCASGNTVQAKNTEAFFGQGTRLTVV.

This rearrangement joins TRBV9 to TRBJ1-1; D remains unclear. CDR3 length: 13 residues. Germline values: CDR1 SGDLS, CDR2 YYNGEE. The V end lost 4 bases, the J end lost 3 bases, and 10 bases lay between the germline ends. The CDR3 DNA follows: TGTGCCAGCAGCTCCCGATCGGACACTGAAGCTTTCTTT. Amino acid sequence: CASSSRSDTEAFF.

The chain joins TRBV27 to TRBJ2-7; TRBD2 matches at 9 bases. Per the germline V gene, CDR1 is MNHEY and CDR2 is SMNVEV (reference sequence). Germline trimming cut 6 bases from V and 4 bases from J; bases unmatched to any gene: 13. CDR3 length equals 16 residues. CDR3 nucleotide sequence: TGTGCCAGCAGCGCCACTTCGGGACTAGCCCTTTACGAGCAGTACTTC. It is translated as CASSATSGLALYEQYF.

The chain links TRBV5-6 to TRBJ2-7, with D possibly TRBD1 on 5 matching bases. V lost 4 bases to trimming and J lost 4 bases, with 27 bases between them. The length of the CDR3 is 18 residues. Per germline, CDR1 SGHDT and CDR2 YYEEEE. The CDR3 is CASSPTRRGFIGLYEQYF. CDR3 DNA sequence: TGTGCCAGCAGCCCTACGAGAAGGGGTTTCATAGGGCTTTACGAGCAGTACTTC.

This chain joins TRBV19 and TRBJ2-1, with 8 bases that match TRBD1. The junction had 2 bases not matched to a gene; V was cut back by 5 bases and J by 8 bases. The CDR3 is 12 residues long. Germline assignment: CDR1 LNHDA and CDR2 SQIVND (reference sequence). CDR3 protein: CASSRTGHEQFF. The CDR3 bases are TGTGCCAGTAGTCGGACAGGGCATGAGCAGTTCTTC.

CDR3: CASSYQAGVTDTQYF. CDR3 bases: TGTGCCAGCAGTTACCAAGCGGGAGTGACAGATACGCAGTATTTT. The chain joins TRBV6-5 to TRBJ2-3, with TRBD2 matching over 8 bases. The germline V gene encodes CDR1 MNHEY and CDR2 SVGAGI. Trimming took 2 bases from V and 3 from J; bases not matched to a gene: 4. The CDR3 contains 15 residues.

V usage is TRBV20-1 and J usage is TRBJ2-3; a possible D gene is TRBD2 (6 bases). Germline CDR1 is DFQATT and CDR2 is SNEGSKA (reference sequence). Trimming took 5 bases from V and 4 from J, leaving 7 bases between them. There are 11 residues in the CDR3. The CDR3 DNA reads TGCAGTGCTGGGAGGTCAGATACGCAGTATTTT. Amino acids: CSAGRSDTQYF.

The rearrangement uses TRBV27 and TRBJ2-7; no firm D call. Germline CDR1 and CDR2: MNHEY and SMNVEV (reference sequence). Trimming removed 4 bases at V and 3 bases at J, with 7 bases between. CDR3 length equals 12 residues. The CDR3 here is CASSSVGYEQYF. The CDR3 DNA reads as TGTGCCAGCAGTTCGGTCGGCTACGAGCAGTACTTC.

The chain is built from TRBV7-3 and TRBJ2-1; D call uncertain. Trimming shortened V by 2 bases and J by 0 bases, and 14 bases separated the two germline ends. CDR1 is SGHTA and CDR2 is FQGTGA in the germline V gene. The CDR3 loop spans 17 amino acids. CDR3 amino acids: CASSLGPMISSYNEQFF. The CDR3 bases are TGTGCCAGCAGCTTAGGGCCGATGATTAGCTCCTACAATGAGCAGTTCTTC.

The chain has TRBV27 and TRBJ1-4; weak D call: TRBD1 (6 bases). This CDR3 comprises 15 residues. CDR1 and CDR2 (germline): MNHEY, SMNVEV (reference sequence). With 5 bases removed from V and 7 bases from J, the gap between germline ends came to 17 bases. The chain's CDR3 is CASSRRQARGEKLFF. CDR3 coding DNA: TGTGCCAGCAGTAGAAGACAGGCGAGAGGTGAAAAACTGTTTTTT.

This chain connects TRBV19 to TRBJ1-2; D is possibly TRBD1 (5 bases). V was pared by 2 bases and J by 7 bases, with 11 bases between. CDR1 and CDR2 from the germline V gene are LNHDA and SQIVND (reference sequence). The CDR3 is 13 amino acids. Written as DNA, the CDR3 is TGTGCCAGTAGTATACAGGGTCACGGTGGCTACACCTTC. Translation: CASSIQGHGGYTF.

J is TRBJ2-7 and V is TRBV5-1, with D perhaps matching TRBD2 (5 bases). Trimming shortened V by 1 base and J by 2 bases, and 10 bases separated the two germline ends. The length of the CDR3 is 14 residues. Germline values: CDR1 SGHRS, CDR2 YFSETQ. CDR3 DNA: TGCGCCAGCAGCTTGACTAGTTCTCCCTACGAGCAGTACTTC. Its translation: CASSLTSSPYEQYF.

The chain recombines TRBV29-1 with TRBJ2-6; D may be TRBD1 (5 bases). CDR1 is SQVTM and CDR2 is ANQGSEA in the germline V gene. V was clipped by 7 bases and J by 0 bases, with 7 bases between them. The CDR3 has 13 residues. Here the CDR3 reads CSARGSGANVLTF. CDR3 sequence (DNA): TGCAGCGCAAGGGGCTCTGGGGCCAACGTCCTGACTTTC.

The chain combines TRBV30 with TRBJ2-3, with D possibly TRBD1 on 5 matching bases. The V end lost 2 bases, the J end lost 6 bases, and 15 bases lay between the germline ends. CDR1 and CDR2 from the germline V gene are GTSNPN and SVGIG (reference sequence). The CDR3 is made up of 14 amino acids. CDR3 in DNA: TGTGCCTGGAGTATAGGTCTACAGGCGGATACGCAGTATTTT. Translating gives CAWSIGLQADTQYF.

The genes are TRBV9 and TRBJ2-2, with D unclear. Germline CDR1 and CDR2: SGDLS and YYNGEE. The CDR3 is 12 amino acids. The germline V and J ends were trimmed by 0 bases and 7 bases, with 4 bases remaining between them. CDR3 amino acids: CASSVVSGELFF. Here the CDR3 DNA reads TGTGCCAGCAGCGTAGTTAGCGGGGAGCTGTTTTTT.

This chain uses TRBV30 with TRBJ1-1, with TRBD1 matching 7 bases. Germline CDR1 GTSNPN, CDR2 SVGIG (reference sequence). CDR3 length: 13 amino acids. V dropped 7 bases and J dropped 0; count of bases not matched to a gene: 5. The CDR3 DNA follows: TGTGCCTTGAAAGACAGGGTGAACACTGAAGCTTTCTTT. Amino acid sequence: CALKDRVNTEAFF.

This clone was counted once. V and J are TRBV5-6 and TRBJ2-5; D gene unclear. V gave up 0 bases and J gave up 4 bases, with 10 bases separating them. Germline-derived CDR1 and CDR2 are SGHDT and YYEEEE. This CDR3 has 14 residues. CDR3 amino acids: CASSLGAVGETQYF. Written as DNA, the CDR3 is TGTGCCAGCAGCTTGGGCGCGGTCGGAGAGACCCAGTACTTC.

The chain is built from TRBV28 and TRBJ1-2; the D is unclear. CDR3 length: 17 residues. Germline V gene sequence: CDR1 MDHEN, CDR2 SYDVKM. CDR3 residues: CARLSLGRTPRGYGYTF. The CDR3 DNA follows: TGTGCGCGTTTATCGCTAGGGAGGACCCCGCGAGGCTATGGCTACACCTTC.

The chain recombines TRBV5-8 with TRBJ2-6, with unresolved D. CDR1 SGHTS and CDR2 YDEGEE come from the germline V gene. The CDR3 covers 14 residues. V was shortened by 4 bases and J by 4 bases, with 9 bases between the two germline ends. CDR3 sequence: CASSPRSGANVLTF. CDR3 sequence (DNA): TGTGCCAGCAGCCCCCGGAGCGGGGCCAACGTCCTGACTTTC.

The rearrangement links TRBV28 to TRBJ1-2; 9 bases match TRBD1. CDR3 size: 15 residues. The trim removed 8 bases at V and 3 bases at J, leaving 10 bases unmatched. Looked up from germline, CDR1 is MDHEN and CDR2 is SYDVKM. The CDR3, as DNA: TGTGCCAGCCATGATACAGGGGGCGCTGACTATGGCTACACCTTC. This codes for CASHDTGGADYGYTF.

V and J are TRBV28 and TRBJ2-1, with D tentatively TRBD2 (6 bases). CDR3 length equals 14 residues. The germline V gene encodes CDR1 MDHEN and CDR2 SYDVKM. V gave up 5 bases and J gave up 4 bases, with 12 bases separating them. CDR3 loop: CASSPAGGYNEQFF. In DNA form, the CDR3 reads TGTGCCAGCAGTCCCGCCGGGGGTTACAATGAGCAGTTCTTC.

The chain combines TRBV29-1 with TRBJ2-3; D is unresolved. Trimming left V 7 bases short and J 2 bases short, with 13 bases between. The CDR3 extends over 13 amino acids. Germline CDR1 and CDR2: SQVTM and ANQGSEA. The CDR3 is CSAVSGSTDTQYF. The CDR3 nucleotides are TGCAGCGCTGTTTCCGGGTCCACAGATACGCAGTATTTT.

In its sample, this clone is medium-sized. The rearrangement joins TRBV10-3 to TRBJ2-7; 7 nucleotides agree with TRBD1. The CDR3 has 14 amino acids. Germline CDR1 reads ENHRY; CDR2 reads SYGVKD. V lost 3 bases to trimming and J lost 6 bases; unmatched junction nucleotides: 8. The CDR3 sequence is CAISDDRAHLEQYF. CDR3 nucleotides: TGTGCCATCAGTGACGACAGGGCCCACCTCGAGCAGTACTTC.

The rearrangement links TRBV5-1 to TRBJ2-3; 9 bases line up with TRBD1. Germline assignment: CDR1 SGHRS and CDR2 YFSETQ. This CDR3 is built from 15 residues. V dropped 4 bases and J dropped 5; count of bases not matched to a gene: 8. The CDR3 sequence: CASSSTGGRGDTQYF. CDR3 nucleotides: TGCGCCAGCAGCAGTACAGGGGGCCGGGGAGATACGCAGTATTTT.